These 31 T cell receptor beta chains share one sample of origin, sequenced in a study of cytomegalovirus exposure and HLA in healthy donors. In the PCR, 60 Vbeta and 13 Jbeta primers were used. Sequencing used immunoSEQ multiplex PCR; TCRdb keeps in-frame clones, though not all of them. The sample consists of 250,000 to 350,000 clones, roughly 89% of them appearing once. The sample taken for sequencing was PBMCs. The receptors come from a man aged 35 to 55 in good health and CMV-seropositive.

The chain has TRBV5-1 and TRBJ2-1, with 12 bases lining up with TRBD1. J gave up 6 bases and V 6 bases, and 4 bases lay outside the gene matches. Germline values: CDR1 SGHRS, CDR2 YFSETQ. The CDR3 sequence is 14 residues long. The CDR3, as DNA: TGCGCCAGCATTCCGGGACAGGGGGCCAATGAGCAGTTCTTC. Translating it yields CASIPGQGANEQFF.

This clone was observed a single time. This rearrangement joins TRBV2 to TRBJ1-5; D gene ambiguous. Germline V CDR1 and CDR2: SNHLY, FYNNEI. The ends were cut back, 0 bases at V and 1 base at J, with 7 bases in the middle. The CDR3 consists of 15 residues. The CDR3 sequence is CASSEARGSNQPQHF. The CDR3 bases are TGTGCCAGCAGTGAAGCGCGAGGGAGCAATCAGCCCCAGCATTTT.

The chain has TRBV9 and TRBJ1-1; 7 positions match TRBD1. Germline-derived CDR1 and CDR2 are SGDLS and YYNGEE. Losses at the gene ends were 1 base for V and 1 base for J; bases not matched to a gene: 4. This CDR3 region has 15 residues. CDR3 sequence: CASSVNRQGNTEAFF. CDR3 DNA sequence: TGTGCCAGCAGCGTAAACCGACAGGGGAACACTGAAGCTTTCTTT.

The gene calls are TRBV7-2 and TRBJ2-7; the match to TRBD1 covers 9 bases. J gave up 2 bases and V 5 bases, and 10 bases lay outside the gene matches. The germline gives CDR1 SGHTA, CDR2 FQGNSA. CDR3 length: 16 residues. CDR3 DNA: TGTGCCAGCAGCCCCTACCTGACAGGGGGGCCCTACGAGCAGTACTTC. Encoded protein: CASSPYLTGGPYEQYF. Looking up the rest from reference TRBV7-2 and TRBJ2-7 gives the full variable domain: GAGVSQSPSNKVTEKGKDVELRCDPISGHTALYWYRQSLGQGLEFLIYFQGNSAPDKSGLPSDRFSAERTGGSVSTLTIQRTQQEDSAVYLCASSPYLTGGPYEQYFGPGTRLTVT.

In DNA, the CDR3 is TGTGCCAGCAGCAAAACCCCCGGTTCCTCGGGGGAGCAGTACTTC. This encodes CASSKTPGSSGEQYF. The V call is TRBV21-1, the J call TRBJ2-5; no DNA check was done on the table's D call, TRBD2. TRBV21-1 is a listed pseudogene. The CDR3 consists of 15 residues.

This chain joins TRBV30 and TRBJ2-3; 15 bases fit TRBD2. The CDR3 length is 17 residues. In germline, CDR1 is GTSNPN, CDR2 SVGIG (reference sequence). The V and J ends lost 2 bases and 0 bases, in that order; junction bases with no gene match: 3. This chain's CDR3 is CAWSTGLAGGSTDTQYF. CDR3 nucleotides: TGTGCCTGGAGTACGGGACTAGCGGGAGGAAGCACAGATACGCAGTATTTT. The full variable domain, rest sourced from reference TRBV30 and TRBJ2-3, is SQTIHQWPATLVQPVGSPLSLECTVEGTSNPNLYWYRQAAGRGLQLLFYSVGIGQISSEVPQNLSASRPQDRQFILSSKKLLLSDSGFYLCAWSTGLAGGSTDTQYFGPGTRLTVL.

V gene TRBV11-2 combines with J gene TRBJ2-1; 11 bases agree with TRBD2. From germline, CDR1 is SGHAT and CDR2 FQNNGV. V dropped 6 bases and J dropped 4; count of bases not matched to a gene: 5. The CDR3 totals 15 residues. CDR3 DNA: TGTGCCAGCAGACTACTAGCGGGAGCATACAATGAGCAGTTCTTC. Its translation: CASRLLAGAYNEQFF.

V is TRBV7-8 and J is TRBJ2-1; TRBD2 matches 14 bases. This CDR3 has 16 amino acids. Germline values: CDR1 SGHVS, CDR2 FQNEAQ. The V gene end was trimmed by 2 bases and the J gene end by 5 bases; junction bases not matched to a gene: 2. The CDR3: CASSLSTSGRDNEQFF. CDR3 DNA: TGTGCCAGCAGCTTATCGACTAGCGGGAGGGACAATGAGCAGTTCTTC.

With regard to this clone: A read error may account for a junction end that differs from germline. The rearrangement uses TRBV7-9 and TRBJ1-1; no reliable D call. Germline V gene lookup returns CDR1 SEHNR and CDR2 FQNEAQ (reference sequence). The CDR3 is made up of 14 amino acids. The DNA for the CDR3 is TGTTCCAGCAGCCGAGAGGTGGTCTACACTGAAGCTTTCTTT. Translated, it gives CSSSREVVYTEAFF.

The rearrangement links TRBV5-1 to TRBJ2-5; the D gene is possibly TRBD2 (6 bases). The J call may not be correct, given that the DNA end is closer to TRBJ2-7. This CDR3 comprises 15 residues. Looked up from germline, CDR1 is SGHRS and CDR2 is YFSETQ. The CDR3, as DNA: TGCGCCAGCAGCTTGGGAACTAGCCGCCACTACGAGCAGTACTTC. Its translation is CASSLGTSRHYEQYF.

V and J are TRBV7-3 and TRBJ1-1, with D unclear. The CDR3 extends over 13 amino acids. Germline V gene lookup returns CDR1 SGHTA and CDR2 FQGTGA. V lost 4 bases, J lost 3 bases, and 9 bases lay in between. This CDR3 is CASSSHRYTEAFF. The CDR3 DNA sequence: TGTGCCAGCAGCTCCCACAGATACACTGAAGCTTTCTTT.

CDR3 region: CAISAYSRQGIYEQYF. The DNA for the CDR3 is TGTGCCATCAGTGCTTATTCGAGACAGGGAATCTACGAGCAGTACTTC. The V and J genes are TRBV10-3 and TRBJ2-7, with 7 bases lining up with TRBD1. This CDR3 region has 16 residues. Germline V CDR1 and CDR2: ENHRY, SYGVKD. Germline trimming cut 4 bases from V and 3 bases from J; bases unmatched to any gene: 12.

This clone was recorded only once. V is TRBV7-9 and J is TRBJ2-1; TRBD1 agrees at 8 bases. Germline trimming cut 4 bases from V and 5 bases from J; bases unmatched to any gene: 7. Germline assignment: CDR1 SEHNR and CDR2 FQNEAQ (reference sequence). The CDR3 has 15 amino acids. CDR3 DNA: TGTGCCAGCAGCTCCCCCGGGACAGGCGACAATGAGCAGTTCTTC. Protein sequence: CASSSPGTGDNEQFF.

For this clone: A read error may account for a junction end that differs from germline. J is TRBJ2-7 and V is TRBV7-9; 9 bases match TRBD1. The CDR3 consists of 16 residues. The germline CDR1 and CDR2 sequences are SEHNR and FQNEAQ (reference sequence). The DNA for the CDR3 is TGTTCCAGCAGCTTATTGTTAGGACAGGGGTCCTACGAGCAGTACTTC. Translation: CSSSLLLGQGSYEQYF.

This clone was seen once. This chain uses TRBV2 with TRBJ2-1, with D perhaps TRBD1 (8 bases). Germline V CDR1 and CDR2: SNHLY, FYNNEI. With 5 bases removed from V and 10 bases from J, the gap between germline ends came to 18 bases. The CDR3 covers 14 residues. The CDR3 loop is CASSQTGAGAEQFF. For the CDR3, the DNA is TGTGCCAGCAGTCAGACAGGGGCGGGAGCAGAGCAGTTCTTC.

V and J are TRBV10-3 and TRBJ1-5; TRBD1 might be the D (6 bases). In germline, CDR1 is ENHRY, CDR2 SYGVKD. The CDR3 covers 14 residues. V was trimmed by 4 bases and J by 7 bases, leaving 14 bases between them. The CDR3 nucleotides are TGTGCCATCAGTGTCTTAGGGGGAAACCAGCCCCAGCATTTT. Translation gives CAISVLGGNQPQHF.

For this clone: Other DNA sequences in the sample encode the same CDR3. V is TRBV19 and J is TRBJ2-7; 11 bases fit TRBD1. J gave up 3 bases and V 8 bases, and 6 bases lay outside the gene matches. The length of the CDR3 is 14 residues. From germline, CDR1 is LNHDA and CDR2 SQIVND (reference sequence). The CDR3 DNA sequence: TGTGCCAGTTCAACCGGGACAGGGGGCTACGAGCAGTACTTC. Translation gives CASSTGTGGYEQYF. The variable domain in full, completed from reference TRBV19 and TRBJ2-7, reads DGGITQSPKYLFRKEGQNVTLSCEQNLNHDAMYWYRQDPGQGLRLIYYSQIVNDFQKGDIAEGYSVSREKKESFPLTVTSAQKNPTAFYLCASSTGTGGYEQYFGPGTRLTVT.

The V and J genes are TRBV30 and TRBJ2-1; tentatively, D is TRBD1 (5 bases). Trimming removed 1 base at V and 10 bases at J, with 8 bases between. This CDR3 contains 11 residues. The V gene's germline CDR1 is GTSNPN and CDR2 SVGIG (reference sequence). The CDR3 nucleotides read TGTGCCTGGAGTGGCCCAGGGGAGCAGTTCTTC. Its protein is CAWSGPGEQFF.

The gene calls are TRBV5-4 and TRBJ2-7, with 8 bases that match TRBD2. The CDR3 extends over 15 amino acids. CDR1 SGHNT and CDR2 YYREEE come from the germline V gene (reference sequence). Trimming at V came to 2 bases and at J to 3 bases, leaving 7 bases not matched to a gene. CDR3 DNA sequence: TGTGCCAGCAGCTTTTCGACTAGCGCTTACTACGAGCAGTACTTC. Its translation is CASSFSTSAYYEQYF. Together with reference TRBV5-4 and TRBJ2-7, the CDR3 gives the full variable domain: ETGVTQSPTHLIKTRGQQVTLRCSSQSGHNTVSWYQQALGQGPQFIFQYYREEENGRGNFPPRFSGLQFPNYSSELNVNALELDDSALYLCASSFSTSAYYEQYFGPGTRLTVT.

The chain carries TRBV5-4 and TRBJ2-7; D is perhaps TRBD2 (6 bases). V gave up 0 bases and J gave up 2 bases, with 9 bases separating them. This CDR3 has 14 amino acids. CDR1 is SGHNT, CDR2 YYREEE, per germline (reference sequence). CDR3 bases: TGTGCCAGCAGCTTGGCACGGAGGGCCTACGAGCAGTACTTC. Protein sequence: CASSLARRAYEQYF.

The genes are TRBV28 and TRBJ2-3; 10 bases agree with TRBD2. In germline, CDR1 is MDHEN, CDR2 SYDVKM. Germline trimming cut 4 bases from V and 0 bases from J; bases unmatched to any gene: 1. The CDR3 has 15 residues. In nucleotides, the CDR3 is TGTGCCAGCAGTTCTAGCGGGGGAAGCACAGATACGCAGTATTTT. This sequence encodes CASSSSGGSTDTQYF.

The V call is TRBV14, the J call TRBJ2-7, with TRBD1 matching 8 bases. Germline-derived CDR1 and CDR2 are SGHDN and FVKESK. The CDR3 is made up of 15 amino acids. The junction had 4 bases not matched to a gene; V was cut back by 1 base and J by 2 bases. The CDR3 protein is CASSQVRRGPYEQYF. CDR3 bases: TGTGCCAGCAGCCAAGTACGCAGGGGGCCCTACGAGCAGTACTTC.

The V gene is TRBV6-9, the J gene TRBJ2-3; 13 bases are shared with TRBD2. Germline trimming cut 4 bases from V and 2 bases from J; bases unmatched to any gene: 9. The CDR3 runs 18 residues. Looked up from germline, CDR1 is MNHGY and CDR2 is SVAAGI. CDR3 amino acids: CASSSGTSGANFTDTQYF. For the CDR3, the DNA is TGTGCCAGCAGTTCTGGGACTAGCGGGGCCAACTTCACAGATACGCAGTATTTT.

The rearrangement uses TRBV5-1 and TRBJ2-7, with a tentative D call TRBD1 (5 bases). The germline CDR1 and CDR2 sequences are SGHRS and YFSETQ. The CDR3 runs 13 residues. V dropped 4 bases and J dropped 6 bases, with 14 bases sitting between them. For the CDR3, the DNA is TGCGCCAGCAGCCCGGATCAGGGAACCGAGCAGTACTTC. This codes for CASSPDQGTEQYF.

This chain joins TRBV7-9 and TRBJ1-5; D ambiguous. Germline V gene data show CDR1 as SEHNR and CDR2 as FQNEAQ (reference sequence). V was trimmed by 0 bases and J by 0 bases, leaving 9 bases between them. This CDR3 is built from 16 residues. This CDR3 reads CASSLAGGYSNQPQHF. For the CDR3, the DNA is TGTGCCAGCAGCTTAGCGGGAGGATATAGCAATCAGCCCCAGCATTTT. The complete variable domain, with remaining parts taken from reference TRBV7-9 and TRBJ1-5, reads DTGVSQNPRHKITKRGQNVTFRCDPISEHNRLYWYRQTLGQGPEFLTYFQNEAQLEKSRLLSDRFSAERPKGSFSTLEIQRTEQGDSAMYLCASSLAGGYSNQPQHFGDGTRLSIL.

The rearrangement links TRBV27 to TRBJ2-3, with 11 bases fitting TRBD2. Germline loops: CDR1 MNHEY, CDR2 SMNVEV (reference sequence). CDR3 size: 17 residues. V shed 0 bases and J 6 bases; nucleotides not matched to a gene: 8. The DNA of the CDR3 is TGTGCCAGCAGTTTATCCTTCCGACTAGCGGGAACGGATACGCAGTATTTT. This gives the protein CASSLSFRLAGTDTQYF.

The chain recombines TRBV6-1 with TRBJ2-1; D is unclear. This CDR3 has 14 residues. V dropped 6 bases and J dropped 0 bases, with 9 bases sitting between them. The germline CDR1 and CDR2 sequences are MNHNS and SASEGT. The chain's CDR3 is CASRGLSSYNEQFF. CDR3 nucleotides: TGTGCCAGCAGGGGCTTGAGCTCCTACAATGAGCAGTTCTTC.

The chain links TRBV28 to TRBJ1-5; 7 nucleotides match TRBD1. After removal of 6 bases from V and 0 bases from J, the junction contained 8 bases not matched to a gene. This CDR3 region has 16 residues. Germline-derived CDR1 and CDR2 are MDHEN and SYDVKM. The CDR3 DNA follows: TGTGCCAGCAGGCGATCCGGGACAGCTAGCAATCAGCCCCAGCATTTT. Its translation: CASRRSGTASNQPQHF.

The chain joins TRBV7-2 to TRBJ2-4; tentatively, D is TRBD2 (5 bases). Trimming pared 1 base from V and 3 bases from J, leaving 10 bases between. The CDR3 is made up of 15 amino acids. The germline gives CDR1 SGHTA, CDR2 FQGNSA. In DNA, the CDR3 is TGTGCCAGCAGCTTAGGAGGGCTCGACAAAAACATTCAGTACTTC. Protein: CASSLGGLDKNIQYF.

The rearrangement uses TRBV10-3 and TRBJ2-7, with a tentative D call TRBD2 (5 bases). Trimming pared 3 bases from V and 3 bases from J, leaving 6 bases between. The CDR3 totals 12 residues. Germline CDR1 ENHRY, CDR2 SYGVKD. CDR3 region: CAISEGGYEQYF. CDR3 nucleotide sequence: TGTGCCATCAGTGAAGGAGGCTACGAGCAGTACTTC.

V gene TRBV29-1 combines with J gene TRBJ1-3, with 8 bases identical to TRBD1. CDR1 is SQVTM and CDR2 is ANQGSEA in the germline V gene. The CDR3 length is 12 residues. V was pared by 8 bases and J by 8 bases, with 8 bases of the junction left unmatched. For the CDR3, the DNA is TGCAGCTTCAGACAGGGGAGCGACACCATATATTTT. Its translation is CSFRQGSDTIYF.